The rows below give T cell receptor beta chains drawn from one sample of a study of T cells in localized non-small cell lung cancer. Clones were sequenced by immunoSEQ multiplex PCR, and TCRdb holds only the in-frame ones, with some missing. The data hold fewer than 25,000 clones, with roughly 90% observed a single time. The material sequenced was peripheral blood, taken before any cancer treatment. Receptor source: a man between 40 and 70 years old with stage III squamous cell lung carcinoma. The CDR3 runs from the conserved cysteine through the conserved F or W. Each record gives: D gene, V gene, clone size, J gene, CDR3 DNA, CDR3 protein. The D gene is left open where the match is weak. Size values are once, few and many counts, or a class for expanded clones, and some rows have none.

>TRBD1|TRBV27|few|TRBJ1-2
TGTGCCAGCAGTTCGAGCGGGACAGGCTATGGCTACACCTTC
CASSSSGTGYGYTF
>TRBD1|TRBV7-3|NA|TRBJ1-3
TGTGCCAGCGCTCCTTGGACAGGGGGAGGAAACACCATATATTTT
CASAPWTGGGNTIYF
>NA|TRBV5-1|NA|TRBJ1-4
TGCGCCAGCAGCCCGGGACTGAGAGCAACTAATGAAAAACTGTTTTTT
CASSPGLRATNEKLFF
>TRBD2|TRBV7-3|NA|TRBJ2-6
TGTGCCAGCAGTGCGGGGGCTGGGGCCAACGTCCTGACTTTC
CASSAGAGANVLTF
>NA|TRBV11-2|NA|TRBJ1-1
TGTGCCAGCAGCTTAGAACAGAACACTGAAGCTTTCTTT
CASSLEQNTEAFF
>NA|TRBV7-2|NA|TRBJ1-6
TGTGCCAGCAGCTTAGCGTACCAGGGTGGGACGCCCCTCCACTTT
CASSLAYQGGTPLHF
>TRBD2|TRBV7-2|NA|TRBJ2-5
TGTGCCAGCAGCTTAGAACTAGCGGGAGCTGAGACCCAGTACTTC
CASSLELAGAETQYF
>NA|TRBV10-3|NA|TRBJ1-2
TGTGCCATCTCGCTCGGACAGAAGACCTATGGCTACACCTTC
CAISLGQKTYGYTF
>NA|TRBV28|NA|TRBJ1-2
TGTGCCAGCAGCCTGGACCGAGCTAGGGGAGGCTACACCTTC
CASSLDRARGGYTF
>TRBD2|TRBV15|NA|TRBJ2-1
TGTGCCACTAAGGCGGGGAGGGGTTCCTACAATGAGCAGTTCTTC
CATKAGRGSYNEQFF
>NA|TRBV4-3|NA|TRBJ2-3
TGCGCCAGCAGCCAAGATCTGCAAGTCGCAGATACGCAGTATTTT
CASSQDLQVADTQYF
>NA|TRBV28|NA|TRBJ2-5
TGTGCCAGCAGTTCCGGAGGGGAGACCCAGTACTTC
CASSSGGETQYF
>NA|TRBV11-3|NA|TRBJ1-2
TGTGCCAGCAACTATGGCTACACCTTC
CASNYGYTF
>TRBD2|TRBV28|NA|TRBJ2-1
TGTGCCAGCACCCAAGGACTAGCGGAGCAGTTCTTC
CASTQGLAEQFF
>NA|TRBV5-4|NA|TRBJ2-1
TGTGCCAGCTCCCCCCGGGAGACGTACAATGAGCAGTTCTTC
CASSPRETYNEQFF
>TRBD1|TRBV7-9|few|TRBJ1-1
TGTGCCAGCAGCCGGGACAGGGGGCACACTGAAGCTTTCTTT
CASSRDRGHTEAFF
>NA|TRBV5-4|NA|TRBJ1-2
TGTGCCAGCAGCGCCGACGGATCTAACTATGGCTACACCTTC
CASSADGSNYGYTF
>TRBD2|TRBV28|NA|TRBJ2-5
TGTGCCAGCAGCATATGGACTAGCGGGGATGGCAATATAGAGACCCAGTACTTC
CASSIWTSGDGNIETQYF
>NA|TRBV18|NA|TRBJ2-1
TGTGCCAGCTCACCAAGGCAGGGGCTCTACAATGAGCAGTTCTTC
CASSPRQGLYNEQFF
>NA|TRBV5-1|NA|TRBJ1-3
TGCGCCAGCCAAGAATTTGAGGGCCACTCTGGAAACACCATATATTTT
CASQEFEGHSGNTIYF
>NA|TRBV30|NA|TRBJ1-5
TGTGCCTGGAGTGGTGTGTATAGCAATCAGCCCCAGCATTTT
CAWSGVYSNQPQHF
>TRBD2|TRBV10-1|NA|TRBJ2-3
TGCGCCAGCAGGGTATTTGTGGGTAGCGGGAGGACAGATACGCAGTATTTT
CASRVFVGSGRTDTQYF